This TCR beta chain was profiled in a study of CD8 T cells in Susac syndrome. Study context: At the time of blood draw, patients with Susac syndrome were therapy-naive, receiving corticosteroids, or receiving intravenous immunoglobulin alone.

A quantity of about 0.5 to 1 ug RNA underwent reverse transcription using random hexamers. TCRdb re-derived calls from the immunoSEQ multiplex PCR reads in MiXCR, one entry per CDR3 protein. Of over 150,000 distinct CDR3 sequences in the sample, around 96% are singletons; the top ten hold roughly 0.12%. Germline assignment: CDR1 SNHLY and CDR2 FYNNEI. V gave up 1 base and J gave up 13 bases, with 10 bases separating them. This CDR3 has 12 amino acids. The V gene is TRBV2, the J gene TRBJ2-2; D gene ambiguous. Sequenced input: CD4+ T cells from PBMCs. This TCR was recovered from a human donor with Susac syndrome. CDR3 bases: TGTGCCAGCAGTGAAGGGGTGGTACTGCTGTTTTTT. Protein sequence: CASSEGVVLLFF. The full variable domain, completed using reference TRBV2 and TRBJ2-2, is EPEVTQTPSHQVTQMGQEVILRCVPISNHLYFYWYRQILGQKVEFLVSFYNNEISEKSEIFDDQFSVERPDGSNFTLKIRSTKLEDSAMYFCASSEGVVLLFFGEGSRLTVL.